The 9 T cell receptor beta chains in this list originate from one sample, sequenced in a study of OX40 agonist ivuxolimab in advanced cancers. Repertoires were generated with immunoSEQ multiplex PCR, while TCRdb's copy carries only in-frame clones and drops some. Of roughly 76,000 clones in the sample, approximately 85% are singletons; the top ten hold 3.1%. The sequenced sample was CD4+ or CD8+ T cells sorted from blood, obtained in a trial of the OX40 agonist ivuxolimab. The receptors were gathered from an adult with an advanced solid tumor such as melanoma, head and neck, liver or kidney cancer.

The J gene is TRBJ2-1, the V gene TRBV19; unclear D gene. CDR1 LNHDA and CDR2 SQIVND come from the germline V gene (reference sequence). Trimming cost V 4 bases and J 5 bases, with 3 bases left between them. The CDR3 covers 11 residues. The DNA for the CDR3 is TGTGCCAGTAGTAGGGACAATGAGCAGTTCTTC. Its translation: CASSRDNEQFF.

The chain carries TRBV11-2 and TRBJ1-2; 12 bases map to TRBD1. This CDR3 contains 15 residues. The V gene's germline CDR1 is SGHAT and CDR2 FQNNGV. The V segment lost 5 bases and the J segment 3 bases; nucleotides outside the gene matches: 4. Here the CDR3 DNA reads TGTGCCAGCAGCCCGGGACAGGGGGCCGACTATGGCTACACCTTC. It encodes CASSPGQGADYGYTF. Drawing the rest from reference TRBV11-2 and TRBJ1-2, the complete variable domain is EAGVAQSPRYKIIEKRQSVAFWCNPISGHATLYWYQQILGQGPKLLIQFQNNGVVDDSQLPKDRFSAERLKGVDSTLKIQPAKLEDSAVYLCASSPGQGADYGYTFGSGTRLTVV.

This chain links TRBV7-2 with TRBJ2-3; D ambiguous. Between the trimmed V and J ends, which lost 1 base and 9 bases, there was a span of 5 bases. Germline-derived CDR1 and CDR2 are SGHTA and FQGNSA. This CDR3 is 11 amino acids long. CDR3 protein: CASSLGGTQYF. The CDR3 bases are TGTGCCAGCAGCTTAGGAGGAACGCAGTATTTT. The entire variable domain, with the rest obtained from reference TRBV7-2 and TRBJ2-3, is as follows: GAGVSQSPSNKVTEKGKDVELRCDPISGHTALYWYRQSLGQGLEFLIYFQGNSAPDKSGLPSDRFSAERTGGSVSTLTIQRTQQEDSAVYLCASSLGGTQYFGPGTRLTVL.

This clone was counted once. V gene TRBV11-3 combines with J gene TRBJ2-7, with 11 bases lining up with TRBD1. From germline, CDR1 is SGHNT and CDR2 YENEEA. This CDR3 is 15 amino acids long. Unmatched junction bases numbered 7, after V lost 7 bases and J lost 2 bases. For the CDR3, the DNA is TGTGCCAGCACCCCTGGGGACAGGGGGGCCTACGAGCAGTACTTC. The encoded protein is CASTPGDRGAYEQYF.

The chain uses TRBV25-1 and TRBJ2-7, with TRBD2 matching 8 bases. The length of the CDR3 is 15 residues. J gave up 3 bases and V 0 bases, and 4 bases lay outside the gene matches. Germline V CDR1 and CDR2: MGHDK, SYGVNS. In DNA form, the CDR3 reads TGTGCCAGCAGTGAATATGGGACTAGAGACTACGAGCAGTACTTC. Its translation is CASSEYGTRDYEQYF.

J is TRBJ2-7 and V is TRBV6-6; no definite D call. Germline V lookup: CDR1 MNHNY, CDR2 SVGAGI (reference sequence). V was clipped by 2 bases and J by 5 bases, with 7 bases between them. This CDR3 comprises 12 residues. In DNA form, the CDR3 reads TGTGCCAGCAGTTACGTAAGTGACGAGCAGTACTTC. Translation gives CASSYVSDEQYF.

The chain couples TRBV7-2 to TRBJ2-3; 7 nucleotides line up with TRBD2. CDR1 and CDR2 from the germline V gene are SGHTA and FQGNSA. The CDR3 runs to 17 residues. V lost 2 bases to trimming and J lost 2 bases; unmatched junction nucleotides: 10. CDR3 residues: CASSLMGVGGATDTQYF. CDR3 nucleotides: TGTGCCAGCAGCTTAATGGGAGTGGGAGGGGCCACAGATACGCAGTATTTT.

The chain couples TRBV11-2 to TRBJ2-7; D remains ambiguous. This CDR3 comprises 15 residues. CDR1 and CDR2 from the germline V gene are SGHAT and FQNNGV. V lost 4 bases to trimming and J lost 0 bases, with 13 bases between them. CDR3 region: CASSSASGYSYEQYF. In DNA, the CDR3 is TGTGCCAGCAGCTCAGCCTCAGGTTACTCCTACGAGCAGTACTTC.

The chain is built from TRBV7-9 and TRBJ2-2, with D possibly matching TRBD1 (6 bases). Germline CDR1 reads SEHNR; CDR2 reads FQNEAQ (reference sequence). There are 15 residues in the CDR3. Trimming took 4 bases from V and 0 from J, leaving 9 bases between them. CDR3 loop: CASSSDSSNTGELFF. CDR3 bases: TGTGCCAGCAGCTCGGACAGCTCGAACACCGGGGAGCTGTTTTTT.